This T cell receptor beta chain was sequenced for a study of T cell changes during pregnancy in multiple sclerosis. Losses at the gene ends were 0 bases for V and 8 bases for J; bases not matched to a gene: 11. The CDR3 is 16 amino acids. Germline CDR1 is SGHRS and CDR2 is YFSETQ. Using immunoSEQ multiplex PCR, the repertoire was profiled, and TCRdb retains in-frame clones only, with some absent. The profile shows 85,000 to 110,000 clones, roughly 93% of them singletons. The rearrangement uses TRBV5-1 and TRBJ2-1, with TRBD2 matching 7 bases. The origin of this receptor is a female donor with multiple sclerosis, enrolled in a pregnancy study. The sample was peripheral blood, taken after pregnancy. CDR3 amino acids: CASSLVASGPGDEQFF. Written as DNA, the CDR3 is TGCGCCAGCAGCTTGGTAGCTAGCGGTCCTGGAGATGAGCAGTTCTTC.